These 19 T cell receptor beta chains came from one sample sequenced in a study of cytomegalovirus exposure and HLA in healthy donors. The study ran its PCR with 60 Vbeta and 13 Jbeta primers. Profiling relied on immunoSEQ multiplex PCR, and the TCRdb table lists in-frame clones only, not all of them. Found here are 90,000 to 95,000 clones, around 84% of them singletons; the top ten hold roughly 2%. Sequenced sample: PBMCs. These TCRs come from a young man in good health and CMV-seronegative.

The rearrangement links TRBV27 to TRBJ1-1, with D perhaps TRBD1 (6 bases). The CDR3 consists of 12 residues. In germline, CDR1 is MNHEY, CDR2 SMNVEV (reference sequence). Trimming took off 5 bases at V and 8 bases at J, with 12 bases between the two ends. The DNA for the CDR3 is TGTGCCAGCAGTCGAATCGGGACAGAAGCTTTCTTT. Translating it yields CASSRIGTEAFF.

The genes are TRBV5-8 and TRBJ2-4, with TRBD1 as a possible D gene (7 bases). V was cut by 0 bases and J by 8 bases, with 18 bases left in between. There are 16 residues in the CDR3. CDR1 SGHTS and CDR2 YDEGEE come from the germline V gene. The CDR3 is CASSLANGDREDIQYF. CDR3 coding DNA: TGTGCCAGCAGCTTGGCCAATGGTGACAGGGAGGACATTCAGTACTTC. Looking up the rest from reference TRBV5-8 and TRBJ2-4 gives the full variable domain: EAGVTQSPTHLIKTRGQQATLRCSPISGHTSVYWYQQALGLGLQFLLWYDEGEERNRGNFPPRFSGRQFPNYSSELNVNALELEDSALYLCASSLANGDREDIQYFGAGTRLSVL.

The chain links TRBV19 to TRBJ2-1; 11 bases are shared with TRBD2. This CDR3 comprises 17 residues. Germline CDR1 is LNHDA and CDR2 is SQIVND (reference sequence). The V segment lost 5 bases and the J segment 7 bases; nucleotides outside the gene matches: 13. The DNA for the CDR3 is TGTGCCAGTAGTGCCATAGCGGGGGGGCCGAAGGGAAATGAGCAGTTCTTC. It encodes CASSAIAGGPKGNEQFF.

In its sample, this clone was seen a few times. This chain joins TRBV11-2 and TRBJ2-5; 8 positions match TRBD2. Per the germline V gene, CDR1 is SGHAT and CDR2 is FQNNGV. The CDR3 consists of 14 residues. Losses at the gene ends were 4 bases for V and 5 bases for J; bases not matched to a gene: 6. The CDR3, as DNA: TGTGCCAGCAGCTATTGGACTAGCAGGGAGACCCAGTACTTC. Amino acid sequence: CASSYWTSRETQYF.

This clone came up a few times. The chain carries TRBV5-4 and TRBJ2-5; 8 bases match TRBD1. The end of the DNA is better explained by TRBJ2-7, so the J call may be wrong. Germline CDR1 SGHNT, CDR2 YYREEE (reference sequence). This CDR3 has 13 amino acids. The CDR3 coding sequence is TGTGCCAGCAGCGCTGACAGGGGCTACGAGCAGTACTTC. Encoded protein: CASSADRGYEQYF.

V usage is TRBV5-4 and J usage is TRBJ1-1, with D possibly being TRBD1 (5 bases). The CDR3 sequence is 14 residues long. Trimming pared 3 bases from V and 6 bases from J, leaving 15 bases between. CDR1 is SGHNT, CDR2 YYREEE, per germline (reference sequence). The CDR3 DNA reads TGTGCCAGCAGCTCGACAGAGATGAGCGCTGAAGCTTTCTTT. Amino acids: CASSSTEMSAEAFF.

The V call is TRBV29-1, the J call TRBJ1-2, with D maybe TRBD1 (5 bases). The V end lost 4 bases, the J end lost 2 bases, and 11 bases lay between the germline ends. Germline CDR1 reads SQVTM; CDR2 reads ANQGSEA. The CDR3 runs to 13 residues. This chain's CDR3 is CSVAGSANYGYTF. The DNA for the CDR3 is TGCAGCGTTGCAGGGTCTGCCAACTATGGCTACACCTTC.

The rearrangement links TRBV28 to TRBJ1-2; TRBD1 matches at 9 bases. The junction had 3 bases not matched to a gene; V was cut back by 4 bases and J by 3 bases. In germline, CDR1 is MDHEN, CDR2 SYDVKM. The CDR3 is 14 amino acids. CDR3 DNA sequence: TGTGCCAGCAGTTCCGACAGGGGGGACTATGGCTACACCTTC. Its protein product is CASSSDRGDYGYTF.

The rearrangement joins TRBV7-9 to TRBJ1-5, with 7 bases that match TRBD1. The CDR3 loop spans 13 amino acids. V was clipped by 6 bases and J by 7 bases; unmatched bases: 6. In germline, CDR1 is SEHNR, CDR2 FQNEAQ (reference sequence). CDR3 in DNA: TGTGCCAGCAGTACCCAGGGGGAACAGCCCCAGCATTTT. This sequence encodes CASSTQGEQPQHF.

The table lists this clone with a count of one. As DNA, the CDR3 is TGTGCCAGCACGTACCAAGAGACCCAGTACTTC. Its protein product is CASTYQETQYF. V and J are TRBV2 and TRBJ2-5; D is uncertain. Between the trimmed V and J ends, which lost 7 bases and 0 bases, there was a span of 3 bases. The germline V gene has CDR1 SNHLY and CDR2 FYNNEI. This CDR3 spans 11 amino acids.

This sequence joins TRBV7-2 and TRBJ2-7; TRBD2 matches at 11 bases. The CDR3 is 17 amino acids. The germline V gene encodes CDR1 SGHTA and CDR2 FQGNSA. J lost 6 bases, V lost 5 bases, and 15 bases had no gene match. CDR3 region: CASSARLAGTSLSEQYF. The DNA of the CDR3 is TGTGCCAGCAGCGCGCGACTAGCGGGGACCTCCCTTTCCGAGCAGTACTTC.

This chain's CDR3 is CASSRLGTGGMVSNQPQHF. Here the CDR3 DNA reads TGTGCCAGCAGCCGTCTGGGGACAGGGGGAATGGTGAGCAATCAGCCCCAGCATTTT. The chain is built from TRBV5-5 and TRBJ1-5; 11 bases are shared with TRBD1. Trimming took 4 bases from V and 1 from J; bases not matched to a gene: 13. This CDR3 has 19 amino acids. CDR1 SGHKS and CDR2 YYEKEE come from the germline V gene (reference sequence).

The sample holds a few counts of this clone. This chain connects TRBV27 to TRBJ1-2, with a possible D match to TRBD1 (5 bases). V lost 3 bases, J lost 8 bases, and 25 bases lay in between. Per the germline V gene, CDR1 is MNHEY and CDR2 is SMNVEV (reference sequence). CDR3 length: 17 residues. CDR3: CASSFAPAGGGREGYTF. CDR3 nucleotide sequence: TGTGCCAGCAGTTTCGCTCCCGCCGGGGGGGGACGGGAAGGCTACACCTTC.

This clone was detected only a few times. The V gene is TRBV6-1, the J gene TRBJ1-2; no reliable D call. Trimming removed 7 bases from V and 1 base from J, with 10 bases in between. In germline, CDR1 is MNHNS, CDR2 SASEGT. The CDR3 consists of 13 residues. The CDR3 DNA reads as TGTGCCAGCAATACAGCTTATAACTATGGCTACACCTTC. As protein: CASNTAYNYGYTF.

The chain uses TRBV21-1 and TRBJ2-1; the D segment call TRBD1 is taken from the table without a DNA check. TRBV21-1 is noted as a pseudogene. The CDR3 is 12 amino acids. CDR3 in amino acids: CASNRDSNEQFF. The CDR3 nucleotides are TGTGCCAGCAACCGGGACAGCAATGAGCAGTTCTTC.

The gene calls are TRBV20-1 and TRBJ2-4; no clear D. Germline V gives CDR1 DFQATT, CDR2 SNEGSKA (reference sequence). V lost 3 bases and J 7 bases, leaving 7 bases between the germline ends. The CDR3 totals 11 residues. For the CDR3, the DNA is TGCAGTGCTAGTAATATGAACATTCAGTACTTC. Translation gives CSASNMNIQYF.

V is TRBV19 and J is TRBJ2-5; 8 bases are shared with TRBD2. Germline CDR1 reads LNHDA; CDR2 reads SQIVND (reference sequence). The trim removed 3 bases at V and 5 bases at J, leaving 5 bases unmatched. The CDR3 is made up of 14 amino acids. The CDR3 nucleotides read TGTGCCAGTAGTATCAATGGCGGGGGGGAGACCCAGTACTTC. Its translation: CASSINGGGETQYF.

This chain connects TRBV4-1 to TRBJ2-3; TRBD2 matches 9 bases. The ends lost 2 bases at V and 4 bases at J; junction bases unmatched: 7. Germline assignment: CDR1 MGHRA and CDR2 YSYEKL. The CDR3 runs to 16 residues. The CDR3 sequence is CASSQSSAGGADTQYF. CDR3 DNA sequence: TGCGCCAGCAGCCAATCGTCCGCGGGGGGGGCAGATACGCAGTATTTT.

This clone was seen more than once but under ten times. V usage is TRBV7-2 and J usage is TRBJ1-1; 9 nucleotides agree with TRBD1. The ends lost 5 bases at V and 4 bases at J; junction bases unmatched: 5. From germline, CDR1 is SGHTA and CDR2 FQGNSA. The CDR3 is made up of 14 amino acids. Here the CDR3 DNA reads TGTGCCAGCAGCCAGACAGGGGGTGTCACTGAAGCTTTCTTT. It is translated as CASSQTGGVTEAFF.